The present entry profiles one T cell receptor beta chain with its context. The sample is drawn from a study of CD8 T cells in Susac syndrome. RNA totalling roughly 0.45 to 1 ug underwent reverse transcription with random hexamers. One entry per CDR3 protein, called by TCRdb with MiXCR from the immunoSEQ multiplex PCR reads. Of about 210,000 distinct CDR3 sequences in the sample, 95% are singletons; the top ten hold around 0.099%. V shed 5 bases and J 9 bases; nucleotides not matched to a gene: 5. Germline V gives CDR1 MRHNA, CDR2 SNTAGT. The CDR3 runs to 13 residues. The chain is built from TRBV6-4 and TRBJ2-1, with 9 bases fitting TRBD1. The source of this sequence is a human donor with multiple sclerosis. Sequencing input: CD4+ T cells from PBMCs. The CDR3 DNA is TGTGCCAGCAGTATACAGGGGGCGGGTGAGCAGTTCTTC. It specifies CASSIQGAGEQFF.